This T cell receptor beta chain was identified during a study of T cells in tuberculosis. Using immunoSEQ multiplex PCR, the repertoire was profiled, and TCRdb retains in-frame clones only, with some absent. The table lists about 23,000 clones, about 97% of them singletons. Looked up from germline, CDR1 is LGHNA and CDR2 is YSLEER. Trimming stripped 0 bases from V and 2 bases from J, with 10 bases between. The CDR3 runs to 15 residues. This chain uses TRBV4-3 with TRBJ2-5; no clear D gene. The source material was PBMCs. The TCR sequence derives from a donor between 5 and 29 years old with latent tuberculosis or without tuberculosis infection. CDR3 nucleotide sequence: TGCGCCAGCAGCCAAGAAGGAACAGATCAAGAGACCCAGTACTTC. Its protein product is CASSQEGTDQETQYF.